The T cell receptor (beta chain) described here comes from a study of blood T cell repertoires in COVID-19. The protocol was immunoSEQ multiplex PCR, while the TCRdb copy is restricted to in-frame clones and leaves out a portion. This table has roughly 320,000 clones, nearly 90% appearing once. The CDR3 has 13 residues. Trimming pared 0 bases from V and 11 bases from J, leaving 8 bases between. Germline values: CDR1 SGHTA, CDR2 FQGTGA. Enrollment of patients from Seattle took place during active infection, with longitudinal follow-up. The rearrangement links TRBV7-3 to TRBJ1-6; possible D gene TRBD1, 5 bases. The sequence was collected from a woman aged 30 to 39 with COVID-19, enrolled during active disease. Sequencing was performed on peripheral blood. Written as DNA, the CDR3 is TGTGCCAGCAGCTTAACCAGGGAAACACCCCTCCACTTT. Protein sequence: CASSLTRETPLHF. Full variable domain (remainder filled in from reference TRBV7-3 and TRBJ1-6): GAGVSQTPSNKVTEKGKYVELRCDPISGHTALYWYRQSLGQGPEFLIYFQGTGAADDSGLPNDRFFAVRPEGSVSTLKIQRTERGDSAVYLCASSLTRETPLHFGNGTRLTVT.